What follows are 5 T cell receptor beta chains derived from one specimen sequenced in a study of T cell repertoires in cytomegalovirus infection. Each CDR3 protein is one row after TCRdb ran MiXCR on the reads. The data hold about 920,000 distinct CDR3 sequences, with 25% to 40% observed a single time. Antigens for these TCRs are unknown. Sequencing was performed on cultured CD8+ T cells from PBMCs, taken from culture after CMV antigen stimulation. These receptors all stem from a human donor in good health (CMV status not recorded). Some clones in this sample may be carry-over from other donors' samples.

This clonotype was detected only a few times. The genes are TRBV28 and TRBJ1-1; 8 bases agree with TRBD1. The CDR3 is 15 residues long. The ends lost 8 bases at V and 0 bases at J; junction bases unmatched: 8. The germline V gene encodes CDR1 MDHEN and CDR2 SYDVKM. The CDR3 nucleotides read TGTGCCAGCGTCTATGCAGGGGGCCTGAACACTGAAGCTTTCTTT. Translating gives CASVYAGGLNTEAFF.

The chain is built from TRBV28 and TRBJ1-4; D unresolved. The CDR3 has 17 residues. V was clipped by 5 bases and J by 0 bases, with 16 bases between them. Germline V gene lookup returns CDR1 MDHEN and CDR2 SYDVKM. The CDR3 spells CASSATPRYATNEKLFF. CDR3 sequence (DNA): TGTGCCAGCAGTGCAACCCCTAGATATGCAACTAATGAAAAACTGTTTTTT. Drawing the rest from reference TRBV28 and TRBJ1-4, the complete variable domain is DVKVTQSSRYLVKRTGEKVFLECVQDMDHENMFWYRQDPGLGLRLIYFSYDVKMKEKGDIPEGYSVSREKKERFSLILESASTNQTSMYLCASSATPRYATNEKLFFGSGTQLSVL.

This clonotype was observed once. The gene calls are TRBV6-1 and TRBJ2-7, with D possibly being TRBD2 (5 bases). Germline assignment: CDR1 MNHNS and CDR2 SASEGT. V lost 8 bases and J lost 2, with 16 bases in between. CDR3 length: 14 amino acids. The CDR3 DNA reads TGTGCCAGCTGCCCCGGAGAGGGCCCCTACGAGCAGTACTTC. It specifies CASCPGEGPYEQYF.

This clonotype has just a few counts. This chain joins TRBV4-1 and TRBJ2-7; D uncertain. V was pared by 0 bases and J by 3 bases, with 9 bases between. The CDR3 is 14 amino acids. CDR1 and CDR2 from the germline V gene are MGHRA and YSYEKL. CDR3 amino acids: CASSQDFTDYEQYF. CDR3 bases: TGCGCCAGCAGCCAAGATTTCACAGACTACGAGCAGTACTTC.

This clonotype was counted a few times. This chain connects TRBV29-1 to TRBJ2-2; TRBD1 matches 11 bases. CDR3 length equals 15 residues. V lost 6 bases and J lost 5; bases outside the gene matches: 8. The germline V gene has CDR1 SQVTM and CDR2 ANQGSEA. The CDR3 DNA follows: TGCAGCGTGATAACCGGGACAGGGGGAACCGGGGAGCTGTTTTTT. The encoded protein is CSVITGTGGTGELFF.